One T cell receptor beta chain is described in this entry. The V gene lost 5 bases and the J gene lost 12 bases, with 19 bases spanning the gap. Germline CDR1 reads SGHTA; CDR2 reads FQGNSA. The CDR3 extends over 14 amino acids. This specimen belongs to a study of blood T cell repertoires in COVID-19. TCRdb keeps only in-frame clones here, not all; method: immunoSEQ multiplex PCR. This table holds roughly 260,000 clones, about 87% found once. The chain employs TRBV7-2 and TRBJ1-4; D possibly corresponds to TRBD1 (6 bases). The clonotype was recovered from a man aged 55 to 70 who had recovered from COVID-19. Sequenced sample: peripheral blood. The CDR3 spells CASSPLSTGGQLFF. CDR3 sequence (DNA): TGTGCCAGCAGCCCACTGTCGACAGGCGGACAACTGTTTTTT.